What follows is one TCR beta chain and its context. The data were obtained in a study of blood T cells in healthy people across ages. V shed 4 bases, J shed 5 bases, and the junction held 4 bases outside the gene matches. This CDR3 spans 14 amino acids. The germline V gene has CDR1 SGHTA and CDR2 FQGTGA. The use of a sample-barcoded 5' primer and a J-beta primer mix characterized a second PCR of about 7 to 12 cycles. MiXCR was run by TCRdb on the 5' RACE reads, yielding one entry per CDR3 protein. The sample has 1 million or so distinct CDR3 sequences; around 25% are singletons. The same data also contributed to another study, on T cells of mothers and their children.

The source is a girl between 2 and 10 years old in good health. V usage is TRBV7-3 and J usage is TRBJ2-1; 8 positions agree with TRBD1. The sequenced sample was blood. The CDR3 region has the DNA TGTGCCAGCAGCTGGACAGGGCCCGACAATGAGCAGTTCTTC. Its protein is CASSWTGPDNEQFF. Combining the CDR3 with reference TRBV7-3 and TRBJ2-1 gives the whole variable domain GAGVSQTPSNKVTEKGKYVELRCDPISGHTALYWYRQSLGQGPEFLIYFQGTGAADDSGLPNDRFFAVRPEGSVSTLKIQRTERGDSAVYLCASSWTGPDNEQFFGPGTRLTVL.